Presented here are 9 T cell receptor beta chains from one specimen sequenced in a study of a mutant IDH1 vaccine in newly diagnosed glioma. Stated time point: week 35, safety follow-up. A 20-mer mutant IDH1 peptide at 300 ug was injected subcutaneously with topical imiquimod. Antigen specificity for these receptors is unknown. Profiling relied on immunoSEQ multiplex PCR, and the TCRdb table lists in-frame clones only, not all of them. This table holds about 68,000 clones, more than 70% found once. The input for sequencing was PBMCs, taken from a glioma patient whose treatment included an IDH1 peptide vaccine. The receptors shown here come from a man between 18 and 35 years old with glioma.

The chain uses TRBV29-1 and TRBJ1-1; D may be TRBD1 (6 bases). The ends were cut back, 3 bases at V and 8 bases at J, with 19 bases in the middle. This CDR3 comprises 14 residues. Germline V gives CDR1 SQVTM, CDR2 ANQGSEA. CDR3 sequence: CSVEDRKYLIEAFF. In DNA, the CDR3 is TGCAGCGTTGAGGACAGAAAGTATTTAATCGAAGCTTTCTTT.

The chain couples TRBV7-2 to TRBJ1-1, with D uncertain. Germline V gene data show CDR1 as SGHTA and CDR2 as FQGNSA. V was clipped by 2 bases and J by 10 bases, with 11 bases between them. CDR3 size: 12 residues. CDR3 sequence: CASSLQDSGAFF. In DNA form, the CDR3 reads TGTGCCAGCAGCTTACAGGACTCTGGAGCTTTCTTT.

The CDR3 loop is CASSARLSYGYTF. The CDR3, as DNA: TGTGCCAGCAGCGCACGTCTGAGCTATGGCTACACCTTC. The rearrangement uses TRBV9 and TRBJ1-2, with D hard to call. Germline assignment: CDR1 SGDLS and CDR2 YYNGEE. This CDR3 is 13 amino acids long. Trimming pared 3 bases from V and 4 bases from J, leaving 10 bases between.

By sample share, this clone is medium-sized. V and J are TRBV5-6 and TRBJ1-1; TRBD1 aligns across 7 bases. CDR1 is SGHDT, CDR2 YYEEEE, per germline. After removal of 1 base from V and 1 base from J, the junction contained 7 bases not matched to a gene. The CDR3 is made up of 16 amino acids. The CDR3 region is CASSLFGSGGNTEAFF. The CDR3 region has the DNA TGTGCCAGCAGCTTGTTCGGGTCAGGGGGGAACACTGAAGCTTTCTTT.

This clone was seen a handful of times. DNA for the CDR3: TGTGCCAGCAGTGCGACAGGGCGTCACGGCTACACCTTC. Protein product: CASSATGRHGYTF. J is TRBJ1-2 and V is TRBV2; 7 nucleotides agree with TRBD1. The germline CDR1 and CDR2 sequences are SNHLY and FYNNEI. V gave up 4 bases and J gave up 8 bases; unmatched junction bases: 7. The CDR3 covers 13 residues.

This chain links TRBV7-2 with TRBJ2-1, with D perhaps given as TRBD1 or TRBD2 (6 bases each). Trimming left V 5 bases short and J 9 bases short, with 20 bases between. The V gene's germline CDR1 is SGHTA and CDR2 FQGNSA. The CDR3 runs to 15 residues. The CDR3 nucleotides read TGTGCCAGCAGCCCCGGGGGAGCAGGGGTGACTGAGCAGTTCTTC. Amino acid sequence: CASSPGGAGVTEQFF.

The chain uses TRBV2 and TRBJ2-3, with TRBD2 matching over 15 bases. The CDR3 sequence is 15 residues long. Germline assignment: CDR1 SNHLY and CDR2 FYNNEI. Losses at the gene ends were 8 bases for V and 5 bases for J; bases not matched to a gene: 5. CDR3 coding DNA: TGTGCCAGCTTGGGACTAGCGGGAGGTGGAGATACGCAGTATTTT. Encoded protein: CASLGLAGGGDTQYF.

The rearrangement uses TRBV4-3 and TRBJ1-3, with a possible D match to TRBD1 (5 bases). CDR1 and CDR2 from the germline V gene are LGHNA and YSLEER. CDR3 length: 16 residues. The ends were cut back, 1 base at V and 0 bases at J, with 10 bases in the middle. Here the CDR3 reads CASSQGRGGSGNTIYF. The CDR3 coding sequence is TGCGCCAGCAGCCAAGGCCGGGGGGGCTCTGGAAACACCATATATTTT.

The rearrangement uses TRBV7-2 and TRBJ2-2; no clear D gene. Germline V gene data show CDR1 as SGHTA and CDR2 as FQGNSA. The CDR3 has 14 residues. Trimming took 8 bases from V and 6 from J, leaving 16 bases between them. CDR3 coding DNA: TGTGCCAGCTGTCACTGGGTGCAGGCCGGGGAGCTGTTTTTT. Translation gives CASCHWVQAGELFF.